This TCR beta chain is drawn from a study of human T cells and chemical hapten exposure. This clonotype has just a few counts. TCRdb re-derived calls from the RACE reads in MiXCR, one entry per CDR3 protein. The repertoire holds nearly 350,000 distinct CDR3 sequences, under 9% seen once, with more than 7% in the top ten. This CDR3 has 12 amino acids. Germline lookup yields CDR1 SNHLY and CDR2 FYNNEI. Between the trimmed V and J ends, which lost 4 bases and 4 bases, there was a span of 7 bases. Documented time point: patch test 1, 2 weeks after DPC sensitization. Treatment meaning: therapeutic diphenylcyclopropenone sensitization with weekly scalp DPC. Every donor had alopecia and was 18 to 70 years old; all were suitable for DPC.

This TCR was recovered from a woman under 30 with alopecia areata. Some clones in this sample may be carry-over from other donors' samples. This material consisted of whole blood, taken in connection with sensitization to the hapten diphenylcyclopropenone (DPC). This chain joins TRBV2 and TRBJ1-1, with D possibly TRBD1 on 5 matching bases. CDR3 sequence reads: CASSVGVTEAFF. The CDR3 coding sequence is TGTGCCAGCAGTGTAGGGGTCACTGAAGCTTTCTTT. The full variable domain, in which reference TRBV2 and TRBJ1-1 provide the parts outside the CDR3, is EPEVTQTPSHQVTQMGQEVILRCVPISNHLYFYWYRQILGQKVEFLVSFYNNEISEKSEIFDDQFSVERPDGSNFTLKIRSTKLEDSAMYFCASSVGVTEAFFGQGTRLTVV.